This TCR beta chain was observed in a study of cytomegalovirus exposure and HLA in healthy donors. Study at large: HLA-typed donors were the source of roughly 80 million unique TCRs held in an early data release. General study points: Presence/absence results assume similar sequencing depth per donor, which may not hold. HLA allele associations emerged for 17,000 or so TCR beta sequences in a later analysis, at 0.05 false discovery rate. Fewer N-insertions (relative to the roughly 660-donor mean) were reportedly seen in an Asian-associated ancestry cluster in a later analysis.

Primers for the PCR totalled 60 Vbeta and 13 Jbeta. Clones were read by immunoSEQ multiplex PCR, and TCRdb kept only the in-frame ones, dropping some. The listing contains 220,000 or so clones. Concerning this clone itself: Its specificity is unknown.

Germline CDR1 reads MDHEN; CDR2 reads SYDVKM. V dropped 5 bases and J dropped 1; count of bases not matched to a gene: 13. The CDR3 spans 18 residues. This clonotype was sampled from a girl aged 2 to 9 in good health and CMV-seropositive. The rearrangement links TRBV28 to TRBJ1-1; TRBD1 matches at 10 bases. Sequenced: PBMCs. The CDR3 is CASSPDRGALLGNTEAFF. The CDR3 bases are TGTGCCAGCAGTCCGGACAGGGGGGCCCTACTTGGGAACACTGAAGCTTTCTTT.